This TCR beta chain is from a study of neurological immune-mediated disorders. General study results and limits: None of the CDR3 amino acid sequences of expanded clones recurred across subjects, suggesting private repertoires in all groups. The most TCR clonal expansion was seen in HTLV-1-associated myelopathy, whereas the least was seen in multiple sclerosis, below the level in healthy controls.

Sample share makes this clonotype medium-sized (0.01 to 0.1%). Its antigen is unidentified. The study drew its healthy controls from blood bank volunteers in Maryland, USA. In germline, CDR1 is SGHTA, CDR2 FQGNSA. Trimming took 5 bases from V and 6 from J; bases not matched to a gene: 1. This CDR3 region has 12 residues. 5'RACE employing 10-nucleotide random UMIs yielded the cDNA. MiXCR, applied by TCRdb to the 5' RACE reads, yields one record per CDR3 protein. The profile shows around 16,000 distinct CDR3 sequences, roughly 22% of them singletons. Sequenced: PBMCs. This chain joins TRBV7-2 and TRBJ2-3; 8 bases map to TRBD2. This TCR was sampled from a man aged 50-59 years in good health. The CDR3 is CASSAGGDTQYF. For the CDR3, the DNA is TGTGCCAGCAGCGCGGGGGGCGATACGCAGTATTTT.